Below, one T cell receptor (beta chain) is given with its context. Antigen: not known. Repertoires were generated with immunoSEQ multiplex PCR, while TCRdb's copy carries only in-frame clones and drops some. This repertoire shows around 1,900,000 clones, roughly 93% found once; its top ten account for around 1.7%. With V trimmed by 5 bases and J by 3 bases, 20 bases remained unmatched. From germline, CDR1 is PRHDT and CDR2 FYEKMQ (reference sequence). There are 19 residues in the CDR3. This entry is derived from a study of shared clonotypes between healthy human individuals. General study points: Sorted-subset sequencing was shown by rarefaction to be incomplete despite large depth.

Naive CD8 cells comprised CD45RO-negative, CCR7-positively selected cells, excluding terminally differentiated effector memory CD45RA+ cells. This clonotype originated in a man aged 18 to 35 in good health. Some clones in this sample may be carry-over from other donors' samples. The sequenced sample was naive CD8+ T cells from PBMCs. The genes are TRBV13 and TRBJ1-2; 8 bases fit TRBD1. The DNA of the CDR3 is TGTGCCAGCAGCCCGACCTCGGGACAGGAGACCCCCCGGCACTATGGCTACACCTTC. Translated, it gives CASSPTSGQETPRHYGYTF.